This T cell receptor beta chain is drawn from a study of naive and memory T cell subsets (dated 2017 in TCRdb). For context, the study as a whole: Sorted naive and memory T cell subsets from peripheral blood were analyzed in the study using a UMI-based, open-source pipeline for TCR alpha and beta sequencing. RNA was DNase-treated and reverse transcribed with TCR constant-region primers, mostly using SuperScript III. The results of the functional CMV T cell responses matched the IgG serology results in every case. Summary of the overall study and its limitations: The abundance of TCRs followed a power law with an exponent that differed between naive and memory subsets yet stayed consistent across the three individuals. In both CD4 and CD8 cells, going from naive through CM, EM and EMRA, the Gini index went up while Shannon and inverse Simpson diversity went down. A clonotype was defined as a single alpha or beta chain sequence rather than as a paired alpha/beta receptor. The repertoire findings for the naive and memory subsets could not be validated, as no ground truth was available. Once error correction was done, more than 90% of naive TCR sequences showed up just once, which made the naive abundance distributions much steeper than those of the memory subsets. RNA-based TCR counts may be affected by expression changes linked to T cell activation and differentiation.

The receptor library was made with UMI-ligation and nested PCR. An equimolar mix of two oligonucleotides covering both TRBC1 and TRBC2 was used as the beta constant-region primer. A single-stranded oligonucleotide bearing the SP2 primer plus a 12-nucleotide UMI was ligated onto the 3' end of the cDNA by T4 RNA ligase 1. The ligated cDNA went through four rounds of PCR with nested alpha and beta constant-region primers together with the SP2 primer. The ligation reaction was kept at 16 degrees C for roughly 19-24 hours. PCR2 was usually performed as a SYBR Green qPCR and halted at a preset threshold so that over-amplification would not occur. Apart from the first purification, every purification step used Agencourt AMPure XP magnetic beads. Libraries were quantified by Qubit and checked on a TapeStation, with a main peak expected near 650 bp. Pooled libraries were sequenced on an Illumina MiSeq using v2 2x251 paired-end kits, and typically roughly 0.85-2.2 million reads were obtained per sample. Each sample's library went into the pool at approximately 4.3 nM, and roughly 5-7.5% PhiX was added to help with cluster recognition. In the source study's methods: Decombinator assigned V and J genes to Demultiplexor-processed FASTQ reads by tag matching, allowing a single base-pair mismatch. Collapsinator relied on UMIs to fix sequencing errors as well as frequency errors caused by PCR heterogeneity. CDR3Translator translated TCRs and extracted CDR3s from the conserved cysteine to the FGXG phenylalanine, flagging non-productive sequences. Repertoires were subsampled to equal numbers of UMI-defined TCRs before Gini, Shannon entropy and inverse Simpson indices were calculated. Power-law fits to clonotype abundance distributions were performed by maximum likelihood within the linear range. On one naive CD8 sample, the pipeline and MIGEC gave similar UMI counts, unique TCR numbers and clonal distributions. A set of several thousand CMV-associated CDR3 sequences, compiled from VDJdb and a published dataset, was used to search the repertoires. The public reads were run again by TCRdb, first through fastp at Q25 and then through MiXCR, and only productive beta chains were kept. Rows merge per CDR3 protein into single entries with the most common DNA and genes. For this entry, the V and J calls and clone size follow TCRdb and not the study's own pipeline. For this sample the table gives tens of thousands of distinct CDR3 sequences, of which about 7% were detected only once. Of the sample, 1.6% falls within the top ten clones.

TCR alpha and beta chain libraries were amplified separately from the second PCR step onward. CMV status of each donor was established by measuring IFNgamma production from CD4+ T cells after fresh PBMCs were stimulated overnight with CMV viral lysate. CD4 T cells were positively selected using Miltenyi beads, after which CD8 T cells were positively selected from the CD4-negative fraction. Cells stained for CD3, CD4, CD8, CD45RA, CD27 and a live/dead dye were sorted on a BD Aria II into four subsets by CD45RA and CD27. A few healthy volunteers provided blood, and the blood of each volunteer was split into CD4 and CD8 T cells and then into four differentiation subsets. Approximately 130 ml of peripheral blood was drawn per donor, and PBMC were isolated by Ficoll-Paque PLUS density-gradient centrifugation. Sorted cells were lysed in RLT buffer, and RNA was extracted with a Qiagen RNeasy kit and stored at -80°C.

In this sample, this clonotype turned up many times. It has no known antigen specificity. No qualities accompany the bases; no much larger clone lies one base away. The source is a human donor in good health. Sequences were obtained from central memory CD4+ T cells from blood. Sample cell subset or site, as interpreted from the label and publication: central memory, CD45RA- CD27+.

The DNA sequence is given as TGTGCCAGCAGCTCTCCATCGGGAGTGTCTCCCGGGGAGCTGTTTTTT. Its translation reads: CASSSPSGVSPGELFF. This chain is built from TRBV7-2 and TRBJ2-2, with a weak D call of TRBD2 (6 bases match). The CDR3 runs 16 residues from the cysteine to the phenylalanine. Of the read, only the CDR3 DNA is kept; its 48 bases are in frame from base 1. For CDR1 and CDR2, the germline V gene lists SGHTA and FQGNSA. V and J are truncated by 4 bases and 6 bases respectively, leaving an intervening sequence of 18 bases.